The present T cell receptor (beta chain) was sequenced within a study of memory CD4+ T cells and cytomegalovirus serostatus (dated by TCRdb to the late 2010s). About the study as a whole: The cohort comprised roughly 35 healthy Belgian adults, 9 CMV seropositive and some 24 CMV seronegative. CD4+ memory TCRbeta repertoires of a Belgian cohort with known cytomegalovirus serostatus were sequenced in order to replicate a published TCR-based CMV serostatus classifier.

Single viable CD3+CD4+CD8-CD45RO+ cells were sorted as memory CD4+ T cells on a FACSAria II. CMV serostatus was assessed using a Roche Elecsys assay, by which serum IgG against CMV pp150, pp28, p38 and p52 was detected. After thawing, total CD4+ T cells were enriched by positive selection with CD4 magnetic microbeads. The samples came from a separate study whose specific focus was interrogating the CD4+ T cell memory repertoire. Peripheral blood mononuclear cells were isolated and cryopreserved following standard operating procedures; serum was stored at -80 °C. The staining relied on CD3-PerCP (BW264/56), CD4-APC (RPA-T4), CD45RO-PE (UCHT1) and CD8-Pacific Orange (3B5) antibodies, and Sytox blue was used to exclude non-viable cells. A single count supports this clone. Its specific antigen is unknown. The sample holds no much larger clone one base away, and base qualities are not on file. Study-wide findings and limitations: CMV serostatus prediction reached a median bootstrapped AUC of 0.95 with the original framework and about 0.93 with a US-trained random forest. Only CD4+CD45RO+ memory cells were sequenced, unlike the original study, which covered naive and memory CD4+ and CD8+ populations. The results were read as suggesting that the CMV-associated TCR signature is, for the most part, present in the CD4+ memory repertoire. Among the roughly 160 previously reported CMV-associated TCRbeta sequences, 67 showed up in the CD4+ memory repertoires, with each one found in between one and five individuals. On the Belgian cohort, the classifier based on the original framework reached a median bootstrapped AUC of 0.95, with a 95% CI of 0.76-1.00.

Genomic DNA was extracted from sorted cells with the Quick-DNA Microprep Kit. Amplification of TCRbeta DNA was done with the immunoSEQ hsTCRbeta kit, following the protocol from the manufacturer. An Illumina MiSeq instrument was used to sequence the TCRbeta libraries. In the source study's methods: Once out-of-frame sequences had been removed, fewer than 2.5 million distinct TCRbeta sequences were left, which works out to an average of roughly 64,000 per individual. Each individual was scored using the number of about 180 previously reported CMV-associated TCRbeta sequences that the individual carried and the total number of productive distinct TCRbeta sequences. A beta-binomial model was reimplemented in Python, and scikit-learn random forests with default parameters were trained on US cohort data. Classifier performance on the Belgian cohort was reported as the median AUC with percentile confidence intervals calculated over 10,000 bootstrap iterations. TCRdb mirrors the immuneACCESS table, restricted to in-frame sequences. Some clones are absent from its copies; in checked studies, under half trace to an unresolved V gene, and the reason for the others is unknown. The V and J calls and clone size were taken over from that table, and D and trimming were inferred from the DNA. Counted in this sample were under 80,000 clones; roughly four fifths of them appeared once. Clones ranked in the top ten supply nearly 0.9% of the sample.

As encoded in the germline V gene, CDR1 is SGHRS while CDR2 is YFSETQ. Spanning cysteine to phenylalanine, the CDR3 consists of 14 amino acids. Only the CDR3 DNA is retained, 42 bases long and in frame from the first base. V and J lose 0 bases and 3 bases, and a span of 10 bases separates them. The clonotype comes from an adult in good health and CMV-seronegative. The rearranged segments are TRBV5-1 and TRBJ2-7; confidence is insufficient to name the D gene. Specimen: memory CD4+ T cells from blood. Here is the DNA: TGCGCCAGCAGCTTGGCCCCAGAGGACTACGAGCAGTACTTC. This encodes CASSLAPEDYEQYF. The full variable domain, completed from the reference TRBV5-1 and TRBJ2-7 proteins outside the CDR3, reads KAGVTQTPRYLIKTRGQQVTLSCSPISGHRSVSWYQQTPGQGLQFLFEYFSETQRNKGNFPGRFSGRQFSNSRSEMNVSTLELGDSALYLCASSLAPEDYEQYFGPGTRLTVT.